The rows below give T cell receptor beta chains drawn from one sample of a study of cytomegalovirus exposure and HLA in healthy donors. TCRdb keeps only in-frame clones here, not all; method: immunoSEQ multiplex PCR. There are about 210,000 clones in the sample; about nine tenths occur only once, and about 1% lies in the top ten. Sequenced: PBMCs. These TCRs come from a boy aged 2 to 9 in good health and CMV-seronegative. Both conserved end residues are part of each CDR3. The D gene is left open where the match is weak. Clone size is shown for a subset of rows, as once, few, many or a class of expanded clone.

d_call clone_size j_call v_call cdr3_nt cdr3_aa
NA NA TRBJ1-2 TRBV4-2 TGTGCCAGCAGCCAAGATTTAACGCTGGGCGGCTACACCTTC CASSQDLTLGGYTF
NA NA TRBJ1-2 TRBV6-5 TGTGCCAGCAGTTACTACAAGGGCTACACCTTC CASSYYKGYTF
TRBD2 NA TRBJ2-1 TRBV18 TGTGCCAGCTCACCACGGTTTCCGGGAGGGTTGAATGGCAATGAGCAGTTCTTC CASSPRFPGGLNGNEQFF
TRBD2 NA TRBJ2-7 TRBV11-2 TGTGCCAGCAGTCTAAAAGGAGCGGGATTCCTATCCTACGAGCAGTACTTC CASSLKGAGFLSYEQYF
TRBD2 NA TRBJ2-3 TRBV5-4 TGTGCCAGCAGCGGACTAGCGGGCGTTCGTTCTAGCACAGATACGCAGTATTTT CASSGLAGVRSSTDTQYF
NA NA TRBJ2-3 TRBV2 TGTGCCAGCAGCTCCAGGGTGGGCACGACAGATACGCAGTATTTT CASSSRVGTTDTQYF
NA NA TRBJ2-5 TRBV28 TGTGCCAGCAGTTTACCAACTGACGGGGCTAGCGCTACCTGGTGGGAGACCCAGTACTTC CASSLPTDGASATWWETQYF
NA few TRBJ1-6 TRBV19 TGTGCCAGTAGTATGACGGGTTCACCCCTCCACTTT CASSMTGSPLHF
TRBD1 NA TRBJ1-4 TRBV7-9 TGTGCCAGCAGTCTACAGGGGGCGCTCGCTGAAAAACTGTTTTTT CASSLQGALAEKLFF
NA NA TRBJ2-1 TRBV19 TGTGCCAGTAGTGGACTGGGGGGGCGCGCCAATGAGCAGTTCTTC CASSGLGGRANEQFF
NA NA TRBJ1-4 TRBV5-4 TGTGCCAGCAGCTTCTACAGGGCGGAGAATGAAAAACTGTTTTTT CASSFYRAENEKLFF
TRBD2 NA TRBJ2-7 TRBV25-1 TGTGCCAGCTCACTACTAGCGGGAGAAGGCGAGCAGTACTTC CASSLLAGEGEQYF
NA NA TRBJ2-3 TRBV28 TGTGCCAGCAGGGAGGGGGCCCTCACAGATACGCAGTATTTT CASREGALTDTQYF
TRBD2 NA TRBJ2-3 TRBV4-1 TGCGCCAGCAGCCAAGGACTAGCGGGAGGGTACACATGGGGCACAGATACGCAGTATTTT CASSQGLAGGYTWGTDTQYF
TRBD2 NA TRBJ2-3 TRBV5-6 TGTGCCAGCAGCTTGGCTAGCGGGGGGCCCACAGATACGCAGTATTTT CASSLASGGPTDTQYF
TRBD1 NA TRBJ1-5 TRBV27 TGTGCCAGCAGTTCCCGGACAGGGGGGATAGGTCGCAATCAGCCCCAGCATTTT CASSSRTGGIGRNQPQHF
NA NA TRBJ1-5 TRBV28 TGTGCCAGCATAGGGGGGGGTAAGGGCCTCAATCAGCCCCAGCATTTT CASIGGGKGLNQPQHF
TRBD2 NA TRBJ2-1 TRBV6-1 TGTGCCAGCAGTGTGACCAGCGGGGGGGCCAGTGAGCAGTTCTTC CASSVTSGGASEQFF
NA NA TRBJ1-5 TRBV7-2 TGTGCCAGCAGCTTATGGCTTGGTGGTACCTTTAGCAATCAGCCCCAGCATTTT CASSLWLGGTFSNQPQHF
NA NA TRBJ2-5 TRBV15 TGTGCCACCAGCAGAGATGGGGGGGCTCTGCAAGAGACCCAGTACTTC CATSRDGGALQETQYF
NA once TRBJ1-2 TRBV12-5 TGTGCTAGTGGCCCCGGGGGGCGGTATGGCTACACCTTC CASGPGGRYGYTF
TRBD1 NA TRBJ1-2 TRBV7-9 TGTGCCTGGGGGACAGCCTCGACTTTTAACTATGGCTACACCTTC CAWGTASTFNYGYTF
TRBD2 NA TRBJ2-1 TRBV7-7 TGTGCCAGCAGCTGGACTAGCGGGAGTAACAATGAGCAGTTCTTC CASSWTSGSNNEQFF
NA NA TRBJ2-1 TRBV6-5 TGTGCCAGCAGTTACGTAAGGGGCCCCAATGAGCAGTTCTTC CASSYVRGPNEQFF
NA NA TRBJ2-5 TRBV7-9 TGTGCCAGCAGCCCTAGGCGGTCTTCCCAAGAGACCCAGTACTTC CASSPRRSSQETQYF
TRBD2 NA TRBJ2-7 TRBV28 TGTGCCAGCAGCGTAGACATAGGGACTAGCGGGACCTACTCCTACGAGCAGTACTTC CASSVDIGTSGTYSYEQYF
TRBD1 NA TRBJ2-7 TRBV28 TGTGCCAGCAGTTTGGACAGGGGGCTGTACGAGCAGTACTTC CASSLDRGLYEQYF
NA NA TRBJ2-7 TRBV19 TGTGCCAGTAGCGAGTGGGGGGAAACCTACGAGCAGTACTTC CASSEWGETYEQYF
NA NA TRBJ2-7 TRBV5-6 TGTGCCAGCAGCTTGTGGGACTTCTACGAGCAGTACTTC CASSLWDFYEQYF
TRBD1 once TRBJ1-1 TRBV5-4 TGTGCCAGCAGCCGGGACAGGAACACTGAAGCTTTCTTT CASSRDRNTEAFF
TRBD2 NA TRBJ2-3 TRBV5-4 TGTGCCAGCAGCTTGACAGCGGGAGGGGTCACAGATACGCAGTATTTT CASSLTAGGVTDTQYF
TRBD2 NA TRBJ2-7 TRBV28 TGTGCCAGCAGTCGGGGGGTCGGGGACTACGAGCAGTACTTC CASSRGVGDYEQYF
NA NA TRBJ2-3 TRBV28 TGTGCCAGCAAGAACAGGGGGGGCCCAAGCACAGATACGCAGTATTTT CASKNRGGPSTDTQYF
NA NA TRBJ2-7 TRBV4-1 TGCGCCAGCAGCCAATCCGTGGACAGTTCCTACGAGCAGTACTTC CASSQSVDSSYEQYF
NA few TRBJ1-3 TRBV6-1 TGTGCCAGCAGGGAGGCGGGAAACACCATATATTTT CASREAGNTIYF
TRBD1 NA TRBJ2-7 TRBV7-8 TGTGCCAGCAGCGACAGGGTGTCGTCTTACGAGCAGTACTTC CASSDRVSSYEQYF
TRBD1 NA TRBJ2-1 TRBV13 TGTGCCAGCAGCAACCGACAGGGGACAAGAAGAGATGAGCAGTTCTTC CASSNRQGTRRDEQFF
NA NA TRBJ2-5 TRBV7-9 TGTGCCAGCAGCTTCGTCAGAGAGACCCAGTACTTC CASSFVRETQYF
NA NA TRBJ1-4 TRBV15 TGTGCCATTTCGAGAGGGAGCCAGTTTAATGAAAAACTGTTTTTT CAISRGSQFNEKLFF
NA NA TRBJ2-5 TRBV18 TGTGCCAGCTCACCAGGAAGGACACCCCAAGAGACCCAGTACTTC CASSPGRTPQETQYF
TRBD2 NA TRBJ2-4 TRBV28 TGTGCCAGCAGTAGCGGGACTTTCGAACACCTAAACATTCAGTACTTC CASSSGTFEHLNIQYF
NA NA TRBJ2-6 TRBV19 TGTGCCAGTATGGGGCACGGTAGGGTAGGGAATTTAACGGGGGCCAACGTCCTGACTTTC CASMGHGRVGNLTGANVLTF
TRBD1 NA TRBJ1-5 TRBV5-6 TGTGCCAGCAGCTTGGGGGACAGGGCCGCGAATCAGCCCCAGCATTTT CASSLGDRAANQPQHF
TRBD1 NA TRBJ2-3 TRBV5-1 TGCGCCAGCAGGAAGGGGGCAAGTCCAGATACGCAGTATTTT CASRKGASPDTQYF
TRBD1 NA TRBJ1-5 TRBV7-8 TGTGCTACAGAACGGGACAGGGGCAATCAGCCCCAGCATTTT CATERDRGNQPQHF
TRBD2 NA TRBJ2-1 TRBV5-4 TGTGCCAGCAGCTTGGTGGGGCTAGCGGGCGCCAATGAGCAGTTCTTC CASSLVGLAGANEQFF
NA NA TRBJ1-2 TRBV11-2 TGTGCCAGCAGTGAAAGCGGGGATAATCGGGGCTACACCTTC CASSESGDNRGYTF
TRBD1 few TRBJ1-4 TRBV5-4 TGTGCCAGCAGCGGGACAGGACAAGGCGAAAAACTGTTTTTT CASSGTGQGEKLFF
NA few TRBJ2-7 TRBV4-1 TGCGCCAGCAGCCAAGAGGACAGCTCCTACGAGCAGTACTTC CASSQEDSSYEQYF
NA NA TRBJ1-1 TRBV7-9 TGTGCCAGCAGCTTGGCGTTGCGGGGAGCAGGCACTGAAGCTTTCTTT CASSLALRGAGTEAFF
NA NA TRBJ2-3 TRBV4-1 TGCGCCAGCAGCCATGGTCAGGGCAGGGCAGATACGCAGTATTTT CASSHGQGRADTQYF
TRBD2 NA TRBJ2-1 TRBV6-5 TGTGCCAGTTGGACTAGCCGTTATCGAAATGAGCAGTTCTTC CASWTSRYRNEQFF
NA once TRBJ2-3 TRBV19 TGTGCCAGTAGTATGGCGGGGTACACAGATACGCAGTATTTT CASSMAGYTDTQYF
NA NA TRBJ1-1 TRBV28 TGTGCCAGCAACCACAGAACGGAAGCTTTCTTT CASNHRTEAFF